A selection of T cell receptor beta chains follows, all from one sample in a study of OX40 agonist ivuxolimab in advanced cancers. This table comes from immunoSEQ multiplex PCR, and its TCRdb copy is limited to in-frame clones, with some not included. The table has roughly 35,000 clones, approximately 79% seen once. The sample here was CD4+ or CD8+ T cells sorted from blood, taken in a trial of the OX40 agonist ivuxolimab. These receptors all stem from an adult with an advanced solid tumor such as melanoma, head and neck, liver or kidney cancer. Each CDR3 is given with its conserved first and last residue. D genes are given only for firm matches. Only some rows state a clone size, as once, few, many or a class for expanded clones.

V gene	D gene	clone size	J gene	CDR3 DNA	CDR3 protein
TRBV6-1	TRBD1	.	TRBJ1-6	TGTGCCAGCAGTGAAGGGACAGGGGTTTCACCCCTCCACTTT	CASSEGTGVSPLHF
TRBV10-3	TRBD1	.	TRBJ1-2	TGTGCCATCAGTTTAGGACAGGGTACGGCTGGCTACACCTTC	CAISLGQGTAGYTF
TRBV27	TRBD1	once	TRBJ1-2	TGTGCCAGCAGTTTATCCGCAGGGACAGCTCTTTATGGCTACACCTTC	CASSLSAGTALYGYTF
TRBV6-5	.	.	TRBJ2-7	TGTGCCAGCAGTTACGGACGGTTCTACGAGCAGTACTTC	CASSYGRFYEQYF
TRBV19	TRBD1	.	TRBJ2-1	TGTGCCAGTAGGGGGACAGAAGGCATCCGCTCCTACAATGAGCAGTTCTTC	CASRGTEGIRSYNEQFF
TRBV6-4	.	.	TRBJ1-1	TGTGCCAGCAGTGACGGACGCATTAAAGGGAACACTGAAGCTTTCTTT	CASSDGRIKGNTEAFF
TRBV21-1	.	few	TRBJ1-5	TGTGCCAGCAGCGGTGGGTGTCAGGGTCAGGGTCAGCCCCAGCATTTT	CASSGGCQGQGQPQHF
TRBV2	.	.	TRBJ2-7	TGTGCCAGCAGTGAAACTCGGACAGCCTACGAGCAGTACTTC	CASSETRTAYEQYF
TRBV5-6	.	.	TRBJ2-1	TGTGCCAGCAGCTTGCGGGGCGGGAACAATGAGCAGTTCTTC	CASSLRGGNNEQFF
TRBV4-2	.	.	TRBJ2-3	TGTGCCAGCAAAGGGGAAGCTAGCACAGATACGCAGTATTTT	CASKGEASTDTQYF
TRBV30	.	.	TRBJ1-2	TGTGCCTGGAGTGTAATTGGGATCTATGGCTACACCTTC	CAWSVIGIYGYTF
TRBV7-5	.	once	TRBJ1-5	TGTGTCAGAAGCCCCGATCCGGGACCCTCCAGCAATCAGCCCCAGCATTTT	CVRSPDPGPSSNQPQHF
TRBV4-1	TRBD2	.	TRBJ2-3	TGCGCCAGCAGCCAAGGAGTGACTAGCGGGTCAGATACGCAGTATTTT	CASSQGVTSGSDTQYF
TRBV5-1	TRBD2	.	TRBJ2-1	TGCGCCAGCAGCGGCGGGACTAGCGATTACAATGAGCAGTTCTTC	CASSGGTSDYNEQFF
TRBV10-1	.	.	TRBJ1-3	TGCGCCAGCAGTGTCGGTATGAACTCTGGAAACACCATATATTTT	CASSVGMNSGNTIYF
TRBV5-1	.	once	TRBJ1-4	TGCGCCAGCAGCGACCCCTCTGCAACTAATGAAAAACTGTTTTTT	CASSDPSATNEKLFF
TRBV6-5	.	.	TRBJ1-6	TGTGCCAGCAGGGGGACACCCGAAGCTTCACCCCTCCACTTT	CASRGTPEASPLHF
TRBV7-2	.	.	TRBJ2-7	TGTGCCAGCAGCGACTTCTCAGTTCCCTACGAGCAGTACTTC	CASSDFSVPYEQYF
TRBV6-1	.	.	TRBJ2-5	TGTGCCAGCAGTGAAGCGGGGGGTATCTGGACCCAGTACTTC	CASSEAGGIWTQYF
TRBV11-2	TRBD1	.	TRBJ2-7	TGTGCCAGCAGCTTAGCAGAGACAGGGGGAAACTACGAGCAGTACTTC	CASSLAETGGNYEQYF